The T cell receptor (beta chain) under discussion was sequenced for a study of metastatic and nonmetastatic thyroid tumors. Across the whole study: Across peripheral blood and tumor or nodule tissue samples taken from malignant and benign thyroid patients, the repertoires were compared with one another. Study results and limitations: Patients with malignant thyroid tumors reportedly had significantly higher TCR beta diversity than those with benign nodules, in blood and tumor.

The CDR3 is 14 residues long. The J segment lost 5 bases and the V segment lost 4 bases, leaving 6 bases of the junction unmatched. Per the original methods: The study built a papillary thyroid cancer distant-metastasis classifier from CDR3 differences across clinicopathological groups. MiXCR reprocessed the PCR reads for TCRdb. V and J calls and clone size were set by TCRdb, not the authors. Of some 22,000 clones listed, approximately 20% were seen once; the top ten hold more than 20%. Each patient came to thyroid surgery without any prior treatment (of any kind). This clone appeared many times. The antigen remains undetermined. Different DNA sequences within this sample yield the same CDR3.

The chain recombines TRBV12-3 or TRBV12-4 with TRBJ1-1; 8 bases match TRBD1. The sample consisted of blood. This clonotype originated in a male donor with papillary thyroid cancer or a benign thyroid nodule (not recorded which). Some clones in this sample may be carry-over from other donors' samples. CDR3 loop: CASSSWTGLTEAFF. The CDR3 DNA reads TGTGCCAGCAGTTCGTGGACAGGGTTGACTGAAGCTTTCTTT.